The 25 T cell receptor beta chains given below trace back to one sample, sequenced in a study of post-analysis software for immune sequencing data. Broader study findings: Five or six TRBV segments (TRBV5-6, TRBV5-1 and TRBV20-1 among them) occurred more frequently in patients than in controls.

Antigen specificity for these receptors is unknown. Unique molecular identifiers featured in each of the TCR beta cDNA libraries. One entry per CDR3 protein results from TCRdb running MiXCR on the PCR reads. The table shows 750,000 to 950,000 distinct CDR3 sequences, with more than 45% occurring only once. Sequenced: blood. These receptors all stem from a girl aged 10-17 years with multiple sclerosis.

This clonotype has a handful of counts. The chain uses TRBV27 and TRBJ1-1; D is unclear. The V gene lost 5 bases and the J gene lost 4 bases, with 11 bases spanning the gap. In germline, CDR1 is MNHEY, CDR2 SMNVEV (reference sequence). The CDR3 loop spans 13 amino acids. CDR3 DNA sequence: TGTGCCAGCAGTCTAACTTTCGGCACTGAAGCTTTCTTT. This encodes CASSLTFGTEAFF.

The chain is built from TRBV20-1 and TRBJ2-3; D remains unclear. Germline V CDR1 and CDR2: DFQATT, SNEGSKA (reference sequence). The CDR3 runs 20 residues. V was clipped by 0 bases and J by 7 bases, with 32 bases between them. CDR3 sequence reads: CSARDNPGGAPSPVPYTQYF. The CDR3 DNA reads TGCAGTGCTAGAGATAATCCGGGCGGAGCCCCCTCACCGGTCCCTTATACGCAGTATTTT.

Only a few counts were recorded for this clonotype. This chain uses TRBV29-1 with TRBJ1-2; TRBD1 matches at 9 bases. The V gene's germline CDR1 is SQVTM and CDR2 ANQGSEA. This CDR3 spans 13 amino acids. V lost 7 bases to trimming and J lost 8 bases; unmatched junction nucleotides: 11. CDR3 sequence: CSAPGQGSDGYTF. CDR3 in DNA: TGCAGCGCCCCGGGACAGGGAAGCGACGGCTACACCTTC.

The V gene is TRBV12-3 or TRBV12-4, the J gene TRBJ1-2; D is perhaps TRBD1 (5 bases). V gave up 1 base and J gave up 12 bases, with 15 bases separating them. CDR3 length equals 13 residues. The CDR3 coding sequence is TGTGCCAGCAGTTTAGTCACTGGGGCCTCGGACACCTTC. It yields the protein CASSLVTGASDTF.

The table lists this clonotype with a few counts. The chain employs TRBV6-5 and TRBJ2-5; D perhaps matches TRBD1 (6 bases). The germline V gene has CDR1 MNHEY and CDR2 SVGAGI. V shed 2 bases and J shed 2 bases, with 12 bases lying between them. The CDR3 is made up of 15 amino acids. CDR3 in amino acids: CASSYDRRIQETQYF. The CDR3 DNA follows: TGTGCCAGCAGTTACGACAGGAGAATACAAGAGACCCAGTACTTC.

This clonotype has just a few counts. This chain links TRBV5-5 with TRBJ2-3, with D hard to call. This CDR3 has 12 amino acids. Per the germline V gene, CDR1 is SGHKS and CDR2 is YYEKEE (reference sequence). The germline V and J ends were trimmed by 3 bases and 4 bases, with 6 bases remaining between them. The CDR3 sequence: CASSWIADTQYF. The DNA for the CDR3 is TGTGCCAGCAGCTGGATAGCAGATACGCAGTATTTT.

This clonotype was counted only a few times. One end of the junction fails to match germline, which may point to a read error. This chain uses TRBV29-1 with TRBJ2-3, with 7 bases fitting TRBD2. Germline values: CDR1 SQVTM, CDR2 ANQGSEA. This CDR3 region has 13 residues. The CDR3 here is CSVERRERDAQYF. The CDR3, as DNA: TGCAGCGTTGAACGGCGGGAGCGAGATGCGCAGTATTTT.

In its sample, this clonotype was seen a few times. The chain is built from TRBV12-3 or TRBV12-4 and TRBJ1-5, with TRBD1 matching over 10 bases. The ends lost 10 bases at V and 3 bases at J; junction bases unmatched: 6. The CDR3 sequence is 14 residues long. The CDR3 nucleotides are TGTGCCACTACGACAGGGGGCAACAATCAGCCCCAGCATTTT. This sequence encodes CATTTGGNNQPQHF.

This clonotype has a handful of counts. The chain employs TRBV15 and TRBJ2-1, with D tentatively TRBD1 (5 bases). The V gene's germline CDR1 is LNHNV and CDR2 YYDKDF (reference sequence). This CDR3 spans 12 amino acids. Trimming stripped 4 bases from V and 6 bases from J, with 7 bases between. The CDR3 nucleotides are TGTGCCACCAGCATAGACAGCAATGAGCAGTTCTTC. This encodes CATSIDSNEQFF.

The chain links TRBV29-1 to TRBJ1-2; D is perhaps TRBD1 (5 bases). The germline V gene has CDR1 SQVTM and CDR2 ANQGSEA. The CDR3 is 12 residues long. V dropped 3 bases and J dropped 7 bases, with 12 bases sitting between them. The CDR3, as DNA: TGCAGCGTTGACTGGGGGGGTGGTGGCTACACCTTC. Its protein is CSVDWGGGGYTF.

The sample holds one count of this clonotype. The chain joins TRBV9 to TRBJ1-2; D remains ambiguous. Trimming removed 1 base from V and 1 base from J, with 14 bases in between. The CDR3 is made up of 16 amino acids. Germline V gene data show CDR1 as SGDLS and CDR2 as YYNGEE. For the CDR3, the DNA is TGTGCCAGCAGCGTAAACGGGAAAGGTGTTAACTATGGCTACACCTTC. This codes for CASSVNGKGVNYGYTF.

This chain uses TRBV18 with TRBJ2-5; TRBD2 matches at 8 bases. V shed 0 bases and J 2 bases; nucleotides not matched to a gene: 14. Germline assignment: CDR1 KGHSH and CDR2 LQKENI. This CDR3 has 19 amino acids. In DNA, the CDR3 is TGTGCCAGCTCACCACCTCCCGGGACTAGGGGCGGAGGACAAGAGACCCAGTACTTC. Its translation is CASSPPPGTRGGGQETQYF.

The chain carries TRBV20-1 and TRBJ2-1; 7 nucleotides line up with TRBD2. This CDR3 has 15 amino acids. Per germline, CDR1 DFQATT and CDR2 SNEGSKA (reference sequence). Losses at the gene ends were 3 bases for V and 6 bases for J; bases not matched to a gene: 11. DNA of the CDR3: TGCAGTGCTAGCCTCAGCGGGAAGGGGTTCAATGAGCAGTTCTTC. Its protein product is CSASLSGKGFNEQFF.

In this sample, this clonotype turned up once. The rearrangement uses TRBV7-9 and TRBJ2-7; maybe TRBD2 (5 bases). CDR1 and CDR2 from the germline V gene are SEHNR and FQNEAQ (reference sequence). Trimming shortened V by 0 bases and J by 3 bases, and 12 bases separated the two germline ends. The CDR3 is 15 residues long. The CDR3 loop is CASSLAGSANYEQYF. DNA for the CDR3: TGTGCCAGCAGCTTAGCCGGTAGCGCCAACTACGAGCAGTACTTC.

This rearrangement joins TRBV7-3 to TRBJ2-5; D might be TRBD1 (6 bases). Germline V CDR1 and CDR2: SGHTA, FQGTGA. The V and J ends lost 5 bases and 11 bases respectively, with 18 bases between them. The CDR3 contains 13 residues. CDR3 sequence (DNA): TGTGCCAGCAGCCTGAGACGGGACAATGAGCAGTACTTC. The encoded protein is CASSLRRDNEQYF.

The rearrangement joins TRBV19 to TRBJ2-7; D remains unclear. Per germline, CDR1 LNHDA and CDR2 SQIVND (reference sequence). The V end lost 3 bases, the J end lost 5 bases, and 14 bases lay between the germline ends. The CDR3 loop spans 14 amino acids. For the CDR3, the DNA is TGTGCCAGTAGTATGGTGGGGTCCAGCAACGAGCAGTACTTC. This codes for CASSMVGSSNEQYF.

This chain uses TRBV15 with TRBJ2-3; tentatively, D is TRBD1 (6 bases). The CDR3 is 15 residues long. Trimming left V 2 bases short and J 2 bases short, with 11 bases between. The germline gives CDR1 LNHNV, CDR2 YYDKDF (reference sequence). CDR3 DNA: TGTGCCACCAGCAGAACCAGGGGCCACACAGATACGCAGTATTTT. Translation: CATSRTRGHTDTQYF.

This chain joins TRBV7-6 and TRBJ2-7; TRBD1 matches 10 bases. Germline V gene lookup returns CDR1 SGHVS and CDR2 FNYEAQ. Germline trimming cut 5 bases from V and 0 bases from J; bases unmatched to any gene: 7. The CDR3 is 16 residues long. The CDR3: CASSPQGQGISYEQYF. For the CDR3, the DNA is TGTGCCAGCAGCCCACAGGGACAGGGGATCTCCTACGAGCAGTACTTC.

J is TRBJ2-1 and V is TRBV5-6; 9 positions agree with TRBD2. V gave up 5 bases and J gave up 2 bases; unmatched junction bases: 11. The CDR3 is 17 amino acids. Germline V gene lookup returns CDR1 SGHDT and CDR2 YYEEEE. In DNA, the CDR3 is TGTGCCAGCAGACGAGGCGAACTAGCGGGCGCCTACAATGAGCAGTTCTTC. Translation: CASRRGELAGAYNEQFF.

A single count supports this clonotype. The chain employs TRBV24-1 and TRBJ2-1; D is uncertain. The V end lost 6 bases, the J end lost 8 bases, and 10 bases lay between the germline ends. This CDR3 has 12 amino acids. In germline, CDR1 is KGHDR, CDR2 SFDVKD. The CDR3 is CATSSRMDEQFF. The CDR3 region has the DNA TGTGCCACCAGTTCCAGAATGGATGAGCAGTTCTTC.

The chain's CDR3 is CASRPGTDTEAFF. In nucleotides, the CDR3 is TGTGCCAGCAGACCAGGGACAGACACTGAAGCTTTCTTT. This rearrangement joins TRBV12-3 or TRBV12-4 to TRBJ1-1; 7 bases align to TRBD1. V shed 6 bases and J 3 bases; nucleotides not matched to a gene: 4. The CDR3 contains 13 residues.

This clonotype was detected only a few times. The J gene is TRBJ2-1, the V gene TRBV27; 7 nucleotides match TRBD2. The CDR3 runs to 19 residues. CDR1 and CDR2 from the germline V gene are MNHEY and SMNVEV (reference sequence). V lost 8 bases to trimming and J lost 2 bases; unmatched junction nucleotides: 21. The CDR3: CASSFQGSGPRTAYNEQFF. The CDR3 region has the DNA TGTGCCAGCTCATTCCAGGGTAGCGGGCCTAGAACTGCCTACAATGAGCAGTTCTTC.

The V call is TRBV20-1, the J call TRBJ1-5, with a possible D match to TRBD1 (6 bases). CDR3 length: 16 amino acids. Germline loops: CDR1 DFQATT, CDR2 SNEGSKA (reference sequence). The germline V and J ends were trimmed by 3 bases and 6 bases, with 21 bases remaining between them. The CDR3 sequence is CSARGYGGEFGQPQHF. CDR3 bases: TGCAGTGCTAGGGGTTATGGGGGCGAGTTTGGTCAGCCCCAGCATTTT.

This chain links TRBV7-8 with TRBJ1-5; D might be TRBD1 (5 bases). The CDR3 is 18 amino acids. The V end lost 5 bases, the J end lost 4 bases, and 24 bases lay between the germline ends. Germline V CDR1 and CDR2: SGHVS, FQNEAQ. The DNA for the CDR3 is TGTGCCAGCAGCACCCGGGACGGGGCGCGGGGGTTTAATCAGCCCCAGCATTTT. Encoded protein: CASSTRDGARGFNQPQHF.

The genes are TRBV7-3 and TRBJ2-1, with 12 bases aligning to TRBD2. V was clipped by 4 bases and J by 7 bases; unmatched bases: 5. The length of the CDR3 is 15 residues. In germline, CDR1 is SGHTA, CDR2 FQGTGA. CDR3 sequence: CASSSTSGRANEQFF. In DNA form, the CDR3 reads TGTGCCAGCAGCTCGACTAGCGGGAGAGCTAATGAGCAGTTCTTC.